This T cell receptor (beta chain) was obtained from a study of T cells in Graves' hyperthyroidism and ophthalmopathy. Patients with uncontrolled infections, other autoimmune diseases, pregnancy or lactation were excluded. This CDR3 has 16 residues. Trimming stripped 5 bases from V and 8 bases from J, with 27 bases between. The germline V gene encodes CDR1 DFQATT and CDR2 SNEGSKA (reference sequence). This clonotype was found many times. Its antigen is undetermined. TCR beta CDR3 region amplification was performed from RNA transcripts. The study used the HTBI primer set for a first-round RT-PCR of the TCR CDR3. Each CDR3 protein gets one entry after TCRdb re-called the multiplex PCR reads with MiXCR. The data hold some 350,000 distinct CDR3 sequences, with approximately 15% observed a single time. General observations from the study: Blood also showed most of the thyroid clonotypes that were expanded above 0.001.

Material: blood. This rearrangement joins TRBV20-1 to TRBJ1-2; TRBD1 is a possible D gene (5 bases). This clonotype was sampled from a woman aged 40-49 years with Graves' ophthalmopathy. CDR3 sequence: CSAEWGVGGGSNGYTF. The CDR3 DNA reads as TGCAGTGCTGAGTGGGGGGTGGGGGGTGGTAGTAACGGCTACACCTTC.